This T cell receptor (beta chain) was sequenced during a study of memory CD8 T cells in hepatitis C reinfection. This clone was observed once. Libraries were prepared by immunoSEQ multiplex PCR; TCRdb keeps only in-frame clonotypes and omits some of them. The sample records tens of thousands of clones, 89% being singletons. The CDR3 is made up of 19 amino acids. Per the germline V gene, CDR1 is MGHRA and CDR2 is YSYEKL. The ends lost 0 bases at V and 2 bases at J; junction bases unmatched: 10. The time point: pre-reinfection, 55 to 20 weeks before reinfection detection. No in vitro expansion preceded TCR sequencing of the sorted cells.

Sequencing was performed on naive CD8+ T cells sorted from blood. The chain combines TRBV4-1 with TRBJ2-3, with TRBD1 matching 11 bases. This TCR was sampled from a young man with hepatitis C virus infection. CDR3 amino acids: CASSQERAGTGGPTDTQYF. The CDR3 coding sequence is TGCGCCAGCAGCCAAGAAAGGGCCGGGACAGGGGGGCCCACAGATACGCAGTATTTT.